This paragraph covers one T cell receptor (beta chain) sequence. The CDR3 covers 14 residues. The V gene lost 1 base and the J gene lost 4 bases, with 11 bases spanning the gap. Germline assignment: CDR1 SGHDT and CDR2 YYEEEE. This specimen comes from a study of control samples from healthy donors and cancer patients. The method was immunoSEQ multiplex PCR; TCRdb's version includes in-frame clones alone and lacks a portion of them. The data hold approximately 150,000 clones, with roughly 93% observed a single time. The rearrangement uses TRBV5-6 and TRBJ1-2; D not certain. The sequenced sample was blood. This TCR came from a man aged 18 to 29 in good health. The CDR3 region is CASSLITPLYGYTF. The CDR3 bases are TGTGCCAGCAGCTTGATCACCCCCCTCTATGGCTACACCTTC.